The clone carrying this T cell receptor (beta chain) was picked up a small number of times. The antigen is not known. This record comes from a study of cytomegalovirus exposure and HLA in healthy donors. This CDR3 has 15 residues. Germline values: CDR1 SEHNR, CDR2 FQNEAQ (reference sequence). With V trimmed by 5 bases and J by 2 bases, 7 bases remained unmatched. Points from the study as a whole: Analysis was performed later, and it showed HLA-associated TCR beta chains to be more clonally expanded than equally common others. A few chains tied to CMV proved CMV antigen-specific in vitro. Presence/absence analyses rested on an assumption that sequencing depth was roughly uniform across donors. Later genetic work tied a missense DCLRE1C variant to beta-chain V and J trimming.

The PCR employed 60 Vbeta primers together with 13 Jbeta primers. Sequencing was performed with immunoSEQ multiplex PCR; in TCRdb, only in-frame clones are kept and a portion is missing. In the table there are roughly 100,000 clones, under 85% of which are singletons. The chain uses TRBV7-9 and TRBJ2-7; 9 bases are a match to TRBD2. The sequenced material came from PBMCs. The sequence was collected from a female donor in good health and CMV-seropositive. The CDR3 DNA sequence: TGTGCCAGCAGCCCCTTAGCGGGAGATCCCTACGAGCAGTACTTC. Translation gives CASSPLAGDPYEQYF.